This T cell receptor (beta chain) was recovered during a study of OX40 agonist ivuxolimab in advanced cancers. Overall study: Cancers in dose escalation were hepatocellular, melanoma, renal cell and head and neck.

Regarding this clone: Its target is not known.

At baseline, cycle 4 day 1, and cycle 7 day 1, blood was sampled. TCRdb keeps only in-frame clones here, not all; method: immunoSEQ multiplex PCR. The profile shows around 50,000 clones, more than 75% of them singletons. Study-level findings and limits: Low normalized T-cell clonal expansion also characterized some of the nonresponders.

The TCR was taken from an adult with an advanced solid tumor such as melanoma, head and neck, liver or kidney cancer. The sample was CD4+ or CD8+ T cells sorted from blood, taken in a trial of the OX40 agonist ivuxolimab.

CDR3 DNA sequence: TGTGCCAGCAGTTTTAGAAGCATTAGCAATCAGCCCCAGCATTTT. Translating it yields CASSFRSISNQPQHF. The chain combines TRBV28 with TRBJ1-5; no reliable D call. Trimming removed 3 bases from V and 0 bases from J, with 9 bases in between. CDR1 and CDR2 from the germline V gene are MDHEN and SYDVKM. CDR3 length: 15 amino acids.